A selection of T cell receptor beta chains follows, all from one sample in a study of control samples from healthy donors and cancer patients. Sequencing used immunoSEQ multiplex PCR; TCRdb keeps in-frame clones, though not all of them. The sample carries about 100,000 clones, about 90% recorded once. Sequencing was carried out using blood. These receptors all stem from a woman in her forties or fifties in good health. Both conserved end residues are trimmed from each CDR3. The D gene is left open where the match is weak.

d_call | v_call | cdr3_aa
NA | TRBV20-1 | SASVYNEQF
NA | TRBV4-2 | ASSQVARDSYEQY
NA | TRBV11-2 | ASSFRGGGGNTIY
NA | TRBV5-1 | ASSARTANNEQF
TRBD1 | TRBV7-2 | ASSLNQGTAYGYT
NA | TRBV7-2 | ASSLVTVPDGTQY
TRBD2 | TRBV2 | ASRWDSGTSGKQETQY
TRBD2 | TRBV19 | ASSGGLAGDEQF
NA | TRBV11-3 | ASSLLTARGGELF
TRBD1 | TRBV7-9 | ASSPRVGQGIDTQY